This is a list of T cell receptor beta chains from one sample in a study of blood T cell repertoires in COVID-19. Libraries were prepared by immunoSEQ multiplex PCR; TCRdb keeps only in-frame clonotypes and omits some of them. Of roughly 51,000 clones detected, 90% appear once; the ten largest clones hold under 6.5%. The sample comprised peripheral blood. The receptors originated from a man aged 70 or older with acute or convalescent COVID-19. Both conserved end residues are part of each CDR3. Each record gives: CDR3 protein, J gene, V gene.

CASSQGNPEAFF	TRBJ1-1	TRBV3-1/TRBV3-2
CASSAAGVRETQYF	TRBJ2-5	TRBV13
CASSYTPGRAGVETQYF	TRBJ2-5	TRBV6-2/TRBV6-3
CASSPTTPGYEAFF	TRBJ1-1	TRBV9
CASSLDSALWTGNTIYF	TRBJ1-3	TRBV11-2
CASTQWGDTEAFF	TRBJ1-1	TRBV3-1/TRBV3-2
CASAPGESMANYGYTF	TRBJ1-2	TRBV9
CASSKFEVRAPCQIETQYF	TRBJ2-5	TRBV21-1
CASSIHGYEQYF	TRBJ2-7	TRBV19
CASRPSGSREKLFF	TRBJ1-4	TRBV28
CASSHRGTVYEQYF	TRBJ2-7	TRBV3-1/TRBV3-2
CASSSGQFNQPQHF	TRBJ1-5	TRBV6-5
CASSRDREQYF	TRBJ2-7	TRBV2
CASIRQGLLVGYTF	TRBJ1-2	TRBV28
CASSETRLGNNEQFF	TRBJ2-1	TRBV25-1
CASSPDRGLGAFF	TRBJ1-1	TRBV27
CASSLASGRVGETQYF	TRBJ2-5	TRBV5-1
CASNRFGGGLADTPGELFF	TRBJ2-2	TRBV19
CASARDFNEKLFF	TRBJ1-4	TRBV6-6
CASSLSTGRRETQYF	TRBJ2-5	TRBV7-3
CASSLDGNTIYF	TRBJ1-3	TRBV5-4
CASSHLFPGISSPLHF	TRBJ1-6	TRBV4-2
CASSPLAGGTDTQYF	TRBJ2-3	TRBV4-3
CASSVDGTTTNTIYF	TRBJ1-3	TRBV9
CASSPSGVTPADTEAFF	TRBJ1-1	TRBV5-4
CASSSQGQGAEFF	TRBJ2-1	TRBV19
CASKLDGTGFYGYTF	TRBJ1-2	TRBV28
CASSVLAGEETQYF	TRBJ2-5	TRBV7-8
CASALTGGNGYTF	TRBJ1-2	TRBV5-1
CASSLSGQGSSGANVLTF	TRBJ2-6	TRBV7-2
CASSIEATGTTGELFF	TRBJ2-2	TRBV19
CASSYRTTQETQYF	TRBJ2-5	TRBV6-5
CASSLITGGIDEQFF	TRBJ2-1	TRBV11-1
CASSMGWTEANQPQHF	TRBJ1-5	TRBV19
CASSMRLSADEQYF	TRBJ2-7	TRBV19
CASSARRLAGAIPTGELFF	TRBJ2-2	TRBV9
CASSPPGGSGGKQFF	TRBJ2-1	TRBV7-2
CASSPVGRGDYGYTF	TRBJ1-2	TRBV18
CASSLYMDTQYF	TRBJ2-3	TRBV5-1
CAWSVQRAGNEKLFF	TRBJ1-4	TRBV30
CASSRLARTDTQYF	TRBJ2-3	TRBV27